This is a list of T cell receptor beta chains from one sample in a study of T cell responses to AZD1222 COVID-19 vaccine. Some clones are missing from TCRdb's copy, which holds only in-frame ones; the method was immunoSEQ multiplex PCR. Among about 99,000 clones, about 89% were seen once, and the ten largest hold 8% to 9.5%. Sequenced material: peripheral blood, taken 28 days after the second AZD1222 dose. The receptors here all came from an adult who received the AZD1222 COVID-19 vaccine. The CDR3 runs from the conserved cysteine through the conserved F or W. A D gene is named only where the DNA matches it firmly. Clone size is not always given. Where it is, it says once, few, many or a class for expanded clones.

-	TRBV10-1	TRBJ2-5	-	TGCGCCAGCAGTGAGATCGCGGGCGAGACCCAGTACTTC	CASSEIAGETQYF
-	TRBV28	TRBJ2-6	TRBD1	TGTGCCAGCAGGCCCCAGGGGGCGTATGGGGCCAACGTCCTGACTTTC	CASRPQGAYGANVLTF
-	TRBV27	TRBJ2-7	TRBD2	TGTGCCAGCAGCTCCGGGACTAGCGGGATCGAGCAGTACTTC	CASSSGTSGIEQYF
-	TRBV28	TRBJ1-2	TRBD1	TGTGCCAGCAGTTCCCCCGGGACAGCCAACTATGGCTACACCTTC	CASSSPGTANYGYTF
-	TRBV6-5	TRBJ2-5	-	TGTGCCAGCAGGACCACAGGGAATGGGGAGACCCAGTACTTC	CASRTTGNGETQYF
-	TRBV15	TRBJ2-7	TRBD2	TGTGCCACCAGCAGAGATCTCGGGCTAGCGGGGGTCTACGAGCAGTACTTC	CATSRDLGLAGVYEQYF
-	TRBV7-2	TRBJ2-7	TRBD2	TGTGCCAGCAGCCCGGGACTAGCGGGCTACGAGCAGTACTTC	CASSPGLAGYEQYF
-	TRBV6-2/TRBV6-3	TRBJ2-7	-	TGTGCCAGCAGTTACTTCGTCCCGTCGGGGTCCTACGAGCAGTACTTC	CASSYFVPSGSYEQYF
-	TRBV6-5	TRBJ1-3	-	TGTGCCAGCAGTTCACAGGGTTTATCTGGAAACACCATATATTTT	CASSSQGLSGNTIYF
-	TRBV10-3	TRBJ1-5	-	TGTGCCATCAGTGCGCCAGGTGGCAATCAGCCCCAGCATTTT	CAISAPGGNQPQHF
few	TRBV5-5	TRBJ1-2	-	TGTGCCAGCAGCCCCTCCGGGGGGGTTCTCAGCTATGGCTACACCTTC	CASSPSGGVLSYGYTF
once	TRBV10-3	TRBJ2-3	TRBD2	TGTGCCACCTCGGGCCTAGCGGCAGATACGCAGTATTTT	CATSGLAADTQYF
-	TRBV27	TRBJ1-5	TRBD1	TGTGCCAGCAGTATGGGACAGCGGCAGCCCCAGCATTTT	CASSMGQRQPQHF
-	TRBV3-1/TRBV3-2	TRBJ1-5	TRBD1	TGTGCCAGCAGCCGGCAGGGGGTTAGTCAGCCCCAGCATTTT	CASSRQGVSQPQHF
-	TRBV28	TRBJ2-1	TRBD1	TGTGCCAGCCTACCCTCGGGACAGCTTTACAATGAGCAGTTCTTC	CASLPSGQLYNEQFF
-	TRBV19	TRBJ2-2	-	TGTGCCAGTAGCAATAGTCAGGGTCCGCTGAACACCGGGGAGCTGTTTTTT	CASSNSQGPLNTGELFF
-	TRBV19	TRBJ2-1	TRBD2	TGTGCCAGTAGTCTTCAGTCGACTAGCCCTTGGGATGAGCAGTTCTTC	CASSLQSTSPWDEQFF
-	TRBV13	TRBJ1-2	TRBD1	TGTGCCAGCTCCGCAGGGGGCGCAGTCTATGGCTACACCTTC	CASSAGGAVYGYTF
-	TRBV3-1/TRBV3-2	TRBJ2-1	-	TGTGCCAGCAGCCAAGACACCGGACGGGGAACAACTTACAATGAGCAGTTCTTC	CASSQDTGRGTTYNEQFF
-	TRBV7-2	TRBJ2-3	-	TGTGCCAGCAGCCCACTAAGCGGGACAGATACGCAGTATTTT	CASSPLSGTDTQYF
few	TRBV28	TRBJ1-2	-	TGTGCCAGCAACCCAGCCGTCCCTTCAGCTAACTATGGCTACACCTTC	CASNPAVPSANYGYTF
-	TRBV29-1	TRBJ2-3	-	TGCAGCGTTGTACCTGGGTCCACAGATACGCAGTATTTT	CSVVPGSTDTQYF
-	TRBV10-3	TRBJ1-2	-	TGTGCCATCAGTGAGTCGGGACTCGCTGGCTACACCTTC	CAISESGLAGYTF
-	TRBV5-1	TRBJ1-4	-	TGCGCCAGCCAACAGGTCCCTGGGGAAAAACTGTTTTTT	CASQQVPGEKLFF
-	TRBV6-5	TRBJ2-7	TRBD1	TGTGCCAGCAGGACGAGGACAGGACTCTACGAGCAGTACTTC	CASRTRTGLYEQYF
-	TRBV5-1	TRBJ2-5	-	TGCGCCAGCAGCTTGGACAGGGTGGGGGAGACCCAGTACTTC	CASSLDRVGETQYF
-	TRBV19	TRBJ2-7	-	TGTGCCACCACGCGGGCGGGAAAATCATCTCGGCAGTACTTC	CATTRAGKSSRQYF
-	TRBV6-1	TRBJ2-3	TRBD2	TGTGCCAGCAGTGGTTCGGGACTAGCGGGAGGGGGGGCAGATACGCAGTATTTT	CASSGSGLAGGGADTQYF
-	TRBV5-4	TRBJ2-1	-	TGTGCCAGCAGCCTGGACATGTACAATGAGCAGTTCTTC	CASSLDMYNEQFF
-	TRBV5-1	TRBJ2-1	TRBD2	TGCGCCAGCAGCTTGGGGGGGACTAGCGGGAGTAATGAGCAGTTCTTC	CASSLGGTSGSNEQFF
few	TRBV2	TRBJ2-1	-	TGTGCCAGCAGCGAGGACTATACGAGTGAGCAGTTCTTC	CASSEDYTSEQFF
-	TRBV11-2	TRBJ1-4	-	TGTGCCAGCAGCTTGGCGGGGGTGGATTACAAACTGTTTTTT	CASSLAGVDYKLFF
-	TRBV7-8	TRBJ2-7	-	TGTGCCAGCAGCTTGGGGGGAGTGGCGCGAGAGCAGTACTTC	CASSLGGVAREQYF
-	TRBV7-9	TRBJ1-1	-	TGTGCCAGCAGGATTTCAGGGGCAGTGGAAGCTTTCTTT	CASRISGAVEAFF
-	TRBV5-5	TRBJ1-2	-	TGTGCCAGCAGCTTGGATTCCAGGGGCTACACCTTC	CASSLDSRGYTF
-	TRBV7-2	TRBJ2-1	-	TGTGCCAGCAGCTTTACCGGGGGCGATCACAATGAGCAGTTCTTC	CASSFTGGDHNEQFF
once	TRBV13	TRBJ2-2	TRBD2	TGTGCCAGCAGCTCGACTAGCGGGAGGGCCGGGGAGCTGTTTTTT	CASSSTSGRAGELFF
-	TRBV19	TRBJ2-1	-	TGTGCCAGTAGTATTTATGGGGCGGGTGAGCAGTTCTTC	CASSIYGAGEQFF
-	TRBV9	TRBJ1-6	TRBD1	TGTGCCAGCAGCGTCTCCGGGACAGATGATTCACCCCTCCACTTT	CASSVSGTDDSPLHF
-	TRBV7-9	TRBJ2-1	TRBD2	TGTGCCAGCAGCTTAGGTCTAGCGGGAAACAATGAGCAGTTCTTC	CASSLGLAGNNEQFF
once	TRBV25-1	TRBJ1-1	-	TGTGCCAGCAGCGCGGGACTCCCGGCTGAAGCTTTCTTT	CASSAGLPAEAFF